This passage covers 5 T cell receptor beta chains from one sample sequenced in a study of T-cell memory formation after mild COVID-19. Using its own MiXCR run on the 5' RACE reads, TCRdb lists one record per CDR3 protein. The repertoire holds fewer than 700,000 distinct CDR3 sequences, with about 20% as singletons. The source material was PBMCs or a T cell subset sorted from them (not recorded which). These receptors all stem from an adult woman who had mild COVID-19 (a few samples of this study predate the infection). Cell type and time point are not known.

This clonotype was seen a few times. The chain recombines TRBV5-1 with TRBJ2-7, with D unclear. This CDR3 is built from 16 residues. Germline V CDR1 and CDR2: SGHRS, YFSETQ. Trimming removed 4 bases from V and 1 base from J, with 18 bases in between. Written as DNA, the CDR3 is TGCGCCAGCAGCCCCGCTGAGTATCCTAAATCCTACGAGCAGTACTTC. Protein: CASSPAEYPKSYEQYF.

The CDR3 protein is CSVDRPDSKPGELFF. For the CDR3, the DNA is TGCAGCGTTGACAGGCCAGACTCCAAACCCGGGGAGCTGTTTTTT. This chain joins TRBV29-1 and TRBJ2-2; D not resolved. The germline CDR1 and CDR2 sequences are SQVTM and ANQGSEA. The CDR3 totals 15 residues. V was cut by 3 bases and J by 6 bases, with 17 bases left in between.

This clonotype was counted a few times. V gene TRBV29-1 combines with J gene TRBJ2-7, with TRBD2 identical over 14 bases. The CDR3 sequence is 15 residues long. The ends lost 2 bases at V and 3 bases at J; junction bases unmatched: 3. CDR1 and CDR2 (germline): SQVTM, ANQGSEA. The CDR3 protein is CSVEWGLAGDYEQYF. CDR3 coding DNA: TGCAGCGTTGAATGGGGACTAGCGGGGGACTACGAGCAGTACTTC.

Only a few counts were recorded for this clonotype. The V and J genes are TRBV13 and TRBJ2-7, with 10 bases matching TRBD2. Looked up from germline, CDR1 is PRHDT and CDR2 is FYEKMQ (reference sequence). V was clipped by 5 bases and J by 4 bases; unmatched bases: 8. This CDR3 is 15 amino acids long. CDR3 protein: CASSPPSSGGYEQYF. CDR3 DNA: TGTGCCAGCAGCCCACCCTCTAGCGGGGGTTACGAGCAGTACTTC. Using reference TRBV13 and TRBJ2-7 for the parts outside the CDR3, the full variable domain is AAGVIQSPRHLIKEKRETATLKCYPIPRHDTVYWYQQGPGQDPQFLISFYEKMQSDKGSIPDRFSAQQFSDYHSELNMSSLELGDSALYFCASSPPSSGGYEQYFGPGTRLTVT.

This chain uses TRBV5-1 with TRBJ2-2, with D possibly being TRBD2 (6 bases). This CDR3 region has 15 residues. Trimming pared 3 bases from V and 5 bases from J, leaving 14 bases between. Germline CDR1 reads SGHRS; CDR2 reads YFSETQ. The CDR3 here is CASSSPRGTTGELFF. For the CDR3, the DNA is TGCGCCAGCAGCTCCCCCCGTGGGACTACCGGGGAGCTGTTTTTT. Complete variable domain (other parts from reference TRBV5-1 and TRBJ2-2): KAGVTQTPRYLIKTRGQQVTLSCSPISGHRSVSWYQQTPGQGLQFLFEYFSETQRNKGNFPGRFSGRQFSNSRSEMNVSTLELGDSALYLCASSSPRGTTGELFFGEGSRLTVL.